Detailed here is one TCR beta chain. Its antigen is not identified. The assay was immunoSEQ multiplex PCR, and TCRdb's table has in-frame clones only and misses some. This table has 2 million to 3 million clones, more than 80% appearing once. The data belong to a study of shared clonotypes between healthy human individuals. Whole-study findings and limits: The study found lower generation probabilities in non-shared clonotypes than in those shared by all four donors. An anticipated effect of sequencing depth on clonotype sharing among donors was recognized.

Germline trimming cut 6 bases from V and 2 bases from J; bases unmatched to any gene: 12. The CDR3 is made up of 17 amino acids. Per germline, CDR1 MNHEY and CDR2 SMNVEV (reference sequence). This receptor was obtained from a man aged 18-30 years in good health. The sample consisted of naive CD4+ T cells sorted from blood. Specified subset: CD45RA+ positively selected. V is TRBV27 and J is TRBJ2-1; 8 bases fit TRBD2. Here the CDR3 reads CASSLSLPGGAYNEQFF. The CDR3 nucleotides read TGTGCCAGCAGCCTTTCCCTTCCGGGAGGGGCCTACAATGAGCAGTTCTTC.